This entry lists 25 T cell receptor beta chains sequenced from one sample in a study of blood T cell repertoires in COVID-19. TCRdb keeps only in-frame clones here, not all; method: immunoSEQ multiplex PCR. The sample lists around 200,000 clones; 75% to 90% were seen once. Sequenced sample: PBMCs or T cells enriched from blood (not recorded which). These receptors were taken from a man between 35 and 55 years old who had recovered from COVID-19.

The rearrangement uses TRBV21-1 and TRBJ2-3; TRBD2 is taken as the D call from the table, unchecked against the DNA. TRBV21-1 corresponds to a pseudogene. The CDR3 loop spans 19 amino acids. This CDR3 is CASSKDSPHYGGCADTQYF. The CDR3 nucleotides are TGTGCCAGCAGCAAAGATTCACCTCACTACGGGGGGTGCGCAGATACGCAGTATTTT.

This clone was recorded a few times. The chain carries TRBV10-1 and TRBJ1-1, with TRBD1 identical over 9 bases. Trimming removed 7 bases from V and 1 base from J; junction bases left unmatched: 1. From germline, CDR1 is WNHNN and CDR2 SYGVQD (reference sequence). The CDR3 spans 13 residues. The CDR3 sequence: CASTGQGNTEAFF. Here the CDR3 DNA reads TGCGCCAGCACGGGACAGGGGAACACTGAAGCTTTCTTT.

This chain links TRBV28 with TRBJ2-7, with 7 bases lining up with TRBD1. Per the germline V gene, CDR1 is MDHEN and CDR2 is SYDVKM. V was pared by 6 bases and J by 0 bases, with 5 bases of the junction left unmatched. This CDR3 is built from 14 residues. The CDR3 DNA sequence: TGTGCCAGCAGGAGACAGGGCAGCTCCTACGAGCAGTACTTC. Protein: CASRRQGSSYEQYF.

The rearrangement joins TRBV24-1 to TRBJ2-7; D remains ambiguous. V dropped 1 base and J dropped 5 bases, with 11 bases sitting between them. This CDR3 has 14 amino acids. In germline, CDR1 is KGHDR, CDR2 SFDVKD. The DNA for the CDR3 is TGTGCCACCAGTGATTTCCGGAGTCCTCACGAGCAGTACTTC. Translation gives CATSDFRSPHEQYF.

This sequence joins TRBV11-2 and TRBJ2-2; 12 bases map to TRBD1. The J segment lost 5 bases and the V segment lost 8 bases, leaving 6 bases of the junction unmatched. The CDR3 spans 15 residues. CDR1 is SGHAT, CDR2 FQNNGV, per germline. DNA of the CDR3: TGTGCCAGCCCGGGACAGGGGGCATGGACCGGGGAGCTGTTTTTT. Translation gives CASPGQGAWTGELFF. The full variable domain, in which reference TRBV11-2 and TRBJ2-2 provide the parts outside the CDR3, is EAGVAQSPRYKIIEKRQSVAFWCNPISGHATLYWYQQILGQGPKLLIQFQNNGVVDDSQLPKDRFSAERLKGVDSTLKIQPAKLEDSAVYLCASPGQGAWTGELFFGEGSRLTVL.

V usage is TRBV2 and J usage is TRBJ2-1; possibly TRBD2 for D (6 bases). Germline-derived CDR1 and CDR2 are SNHLY and FYNNEI. The CDR3 length is 14 residues. With 7 bases removed from V and 7 bases from J, the gap between germline ends came to 17 bases. The CDR3 sequence is CASNQWAGKNEQFF. The CDR3 region has the DNA TGTGCCAGCAACCAGTGGGCGGGAAAGAATGAGCAGTTCTTC.

This clone is a singleton in its sample. The genes are TRBV5-8 and TRBJ1-2; D ambiguous. The germline V and J ends were trimmed by 8 bases and 7 bases, with 15 bases remaining between them. The length of the CDR3 is 12 residues. The V gene's germline CDR1 is SGHTS and CDR2 YDEGEE. In DNA form, the CDR3 reads TGTGCCAGTCCACCCCCGCGCCGTGGCTACACCTTC. The encoded protein is CASPPPRRGYTF.

Only one count was recorded for this clone. CDR3 coding DNA: TGTGCCAGCAGCTTAGCGCAGGGGAGCGTCTACACCTTC. Translating it yields CASSLAQGSVYTF. The rearrangement joins TRBV7-2 to TRBJ1-2, with a tentative D call TRBD1 (6 bases). The V end lost 0 bases, the J end lost 10 bases, and 12 bases lay between the germline ends. CDR1 is SGHTA, CDR2 FQGNSA, per germline. This CDR3 has 13 amino acids. The variable domain in full, with the rest retrieved from reference TRBV7-2 and TRBJ1-2, is GAGVSQSPSNKVTEKGKDVELRCDPISGHTALYWYRQSLGQGLEFLIYFQGNSAPDKSGLPSDRFSAERTGGSVSTLTIQRTQQEDSAVYLCASSLAQGSVYTFGSGTRLTVV.

A word on this clone: An end of the junction differs from the germline gene, which may be a read error. The genes are TRBV5-5 and TRBJ2-3; 8 bases map to TRBD1. The CDR3 extends over 15 amino acids. Germline CDR1 reads SGHKS; CDR2 reads YYEKEE (reference sequence). CDR3 loop: CASSLGQVSTDTQYF. The CDR3 DNA reads as TGTGCCAGCAGTTTGGGACAGGTTAGCACAGATACGCAGTATTTT.

The J gene is TRBJ1-3, the V gene TRBV30, with D tentatively TRBD1 (6 bases). Per the germline V gene, CDR1 is GTSNPN and CDR2 is SVGIG (reference sequence). This CDR3 contains 14 residues. Trimming left V 1 base short and J 4 bases short, with 11 bases between. In DNA, the CDR3 is TGTGCCTGGAGTGCCCCCGACAGGGGAAACACCATATATTTT. Its protein is CAWSAPDRGNTIYF.

This chain connects TRBV30 to TRBJ2-1; the D gene is possibly TRBD1 (6 bases). There are 13 residues in the CDR3. CDR1 and CDR2 from the germline V gene are GTSNPN and SVGIG (reference sequence). Trimming stripped 0 bases from V and 9 bases from J, with 12 bases between. DNA for the CDR3: TGTGCCTGGAGTGTACAGGGCTTTGGTGAGCAGTTCTTC. It translates to CAWSVQGFGEQFF.

This sequence joins TRBV11-2 and TRBJ1-1, with 8 bases matching TRBD1. The germline V gene has CDR1 SGHAT and CDR2 FQNNGV. V lost 6 bases and J lost 3; bases outside the gene matches: 3. The CDR3 has 13 amino acids. CDR3: CASRSDRDTEAFF. CDR3 coding DNA: TGTGCCAGCAGATCGGACAGGGACACTGAAGCTTTCTTT.

The V gene is TRBV4-2, the J gene TRBJ1-3; D is undetermined. The CDR3 length is 13 residues. V was shortened by 4 bases and J by 4 bases, with 8 bases between the two germline ends. The germline V gene encodes CDR1 LGHNA and CDR2 YNFKEQ. This chain's CDR3 is CASSPPPGNTIYF. CDR3 coding DNA: TGTGCCAGCAGCCCCCCCCCGGGAAACACCATATATTTT.

The chain couples TRBV6-1 to TRBJ1-2, with D possibly TRBD1 on 6 matching bases. The germline V and J ends were trimmed by 2 bases and 4 bases, with 11 bases remaining between them. The CDR3 is 14 residues long. Germline V gives CDR1 MNHNS, CDR2 SASEGT. The chain's CDR3 is CASSEKEGGYGYTF. CDR3 DNA: TGTGCCAGCAGTGAAAAAGAAGGGGGCTATGGCTACACCTTC.

The chain carries TRBV30 and TRBJ1-2; no firm D call. V was trimmed by 4 bases and J by 8 bases, leaving 23 bases between them. CDR1 is GTSNPN, CDR2 SVGIG, per germline (reference sequence). This CDR3 has 15 residues. The DNA for the CDR3 is TGTGCCTGGAACCGTGTTACGACACCCCGAGAGGGCTACACCTTC. Encoded protein: CAWNRVTTPREGYTF.

The chain uses TRBV19 and TRBJ1-3, with no clear D. Germline V gene data show CDR1 as LNHDA and CDR2 as SQIVND (reference sequence). V lost 5 bases, J lost 0 bases, and 14 bases lay in between. The CDR3 consists of 16 residues. CDR3 loop: CASSLLSVLSGNTIYF. CDR3 DNA: TGTGCCAGTAGTCTCCTTTCAGTCCTCTCTGGAAACACCATATATTTT.

The count of this clone is one. The chain has TRBV27 and TRBJ1-5; D uncertain. The CDR3 loop spans 15 amino acids. V was shortened by 2 bases and J by 1 base, with 9 bases between the two germline ends. CDR1 and CDR2 (germline): MNHEY, SMNVEV (reference sequence). The CDR3: CASSLGSLSNQPQHF. The CDR3 bases are TGTGCCAGCAGTTTAGGCTCTTTAAGCAATCAGCCCCAGCATTTT.

This chain uses TRBV11-3 with TRBJ1-5; 7 nucleotides match TRBD1. V was pared by 1 base and J by 0 bases, with 9 bases of the junction left unmatched. The CDR3 sequence is 18 residues long. CDR1 and CDR2 from the germline V gene are SGHNT and YENEEA. The DNA of the CDR3 is TGTGCCAGCAGCTTAGGGGGTGACAGGGTAAGTAGCAATCAGCCCCAGCATTTT. Translated, it gives CASSLGGDRVSSNQPQHF.

The chain carries TRBV27 and TRBJ1-1; perhaps TRBD1 as D (5 bases). This CDR3 spans 13 amino acids. Germline CDR1 MNHEY, CDR2 SMNVEV (reference sequence). Trimming left V 3 bases short and J 5 bases short, with 10 bases between. The CDR3 coding sequence is TGTGCCAGCAGTTTCGGGGGGTTTACTGAAGCTTTCTTT. Amino acids: CASSFGGFTEAFF.

The V and J genes are TRBV5-1 and TRBJ2-3; a weak D match, TRBD2 (6 bases). V was clipped by 7 bases and J by 0 bases, with 21 bases between them. CDR1 SGHRS and CDR2 YFSETQ come from the germline V gene. The CDR3 runs 17 residues. CDR3 DNA sequence: TGCGCCAGCGCGGGCATTCGGGCGGGGACTAGCACAGATACGCAGTATTTT. It encodes CASAGIRAGTSTDTQYF.

The chain links TRBV6-2 or TRBV6-3 to TRBJ2-1; 8 positions match TRBD1. The trim removed 2 bases at V and 4 bases at J, leaving 4 bases unmatched. Germline values: CDR1 MNHEY, CDR2 SVGEGT. The CDR3 has 15 residues. The CDR3 DNA reads TGTGCCAGCAGTTACGACAGGGGAGATTACAATGAGCAGTTCTTC. Translation: CASSYDRGDYNEQFF.

This rearrangement joins TRBV3-1 (or the pseudogene TRBV3-2) to TRBJ2-6; D not certain. V was shortened by 7 bases and J by 4 bases, with 8 bases between the two germline ends. Germline-derived CDR1 and CDR2 are LGHDT and YNNKEL (reference sequence). The CDR3 extends over 13 amino acids. Here the CDR3 DNA reads TGTGCCAGCAATCCGTCGGGGGCCAACGTCCTGACTTTC. Protein sequence: CASNPSGANVLTF.

The genes are TRBV5-1 and TRBJ2-2, with D perhaps matching TRBD2 (6 bases). The CDR3 is 16 residues long. V gave up 0 bases and J gave up 0 bases, with 9 bases separating them. Germline V gives CDR1 SGHRS, CDR2 YFSETQ. CDR3 region: CASSLETGANTGELFF. The CDR3 coding sequence is TGCGCCAGCAGCTTGGAAACGGGGGCGAACACCGGGGAGCTGTTTTTT.

The chain uses TRBV27 and TRBJ1-2; D is uncertain. Germline V gene sequence: CDR1 MNHEY, CDR2 SMNVEV (reference sequence). This CDR3 is 14 amino acids long. Trimming cost V 3 bases and J 3 bases, with 11 bases left between them. CDR3 DNA sequence: TGTGCCAGCAGTTTCCGGAGAAGAGACTATGGCTACACCTTC. Protein sequence: CASSFRRRDYGYTF.

This clone has just a few counts. The chain joins TRBV2 to TRBJ2-7; D is unclear. Looked up from germline, CDR1 is SNHLY and CDR2 is FYNNEI. CDR3 length: 13 residues. V was cut by 5 bases and J by 4 bases, with 12 bases left in between. CDR3 sequence (DNA): TGTGCCAGCAGTCTTCCTGCGAGATACGAGCAGTACTTC. It encodes CASSLPARYEQYF.